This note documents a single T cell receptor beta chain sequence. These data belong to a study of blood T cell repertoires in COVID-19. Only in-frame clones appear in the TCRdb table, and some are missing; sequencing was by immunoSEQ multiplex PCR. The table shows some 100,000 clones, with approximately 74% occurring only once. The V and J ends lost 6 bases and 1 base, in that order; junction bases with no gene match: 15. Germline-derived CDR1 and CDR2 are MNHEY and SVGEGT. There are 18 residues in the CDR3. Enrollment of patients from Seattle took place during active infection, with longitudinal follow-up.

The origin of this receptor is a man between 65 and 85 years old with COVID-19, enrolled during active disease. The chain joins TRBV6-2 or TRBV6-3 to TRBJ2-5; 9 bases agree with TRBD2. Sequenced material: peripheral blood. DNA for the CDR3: TGTGCCAGCAGCCCCCATAGCGGGAGTTGGAGGGGCCAAGAGACCCAGTACTTC. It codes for CASSPHSGSWRGQETQYF.